This passage covers 30 T cell receptor beta chains from one sample sequenced in a study of shared clonotypes between healthy human individuals. Profiling relied on immunoSEQ multiplex PCR, and the TCRdb table lists in-frame clones only, not all of them. Altogether approximately 710,000 clones are present, 90% being singletons, with the ten largest covering 34%. Source material: memory CD8+ T cells from PBMCs. Subset denoted: CD45RO+ cells pooled with CCR7-negative TemRA cells. These receptors came from a man younger than 35 in good health. Some clones in this sample may be carry-over from other donors' samples.

There are a few counts of this clone. This rearrangement joins TRBV19 to TRBJ1-1, with D unresolved. V shed 0 bases and J shed 6 bases, with 8 bases lying between them. This CDR3 has 13 amino acids. Germline CDR1 LNHDA, CDR2 SQIVND (reference sequence). The CDR3 protein is CASSIDGESEAFF. The CDR3 nucleotides read TGTGCCAGTAGTATAGATGGGGAGTCTGAAGCTTTCTTT. The full variable domain, completed using reference TRBV19 and TRBJ1-1, is DGGITQSPKYLFRKEGQNVTLSCEQNLNHDAMYWYRQDPGQGLRLIYYSQIVNDFQKGDIAEGYSVSREKKESFPLTVTSAQKNPTAFYLCASSIDGESEAFFGQGTRLTVV.

The chain links TRBV5-1 to TRBJ1-4, with 9 bases identical to TRBD1. Trimming took 5 bases from V and 6 from J; bases not matched to a gene: 5. CDR1 and CDR2 from the germline V gene are SGHRS and YFSETQ. This CDR3 contains 14 residues. Here the CDR3 reads CASRRTGEDEKLFF. Written as DNA, the CDR3 is TGCGCCAGCAGACGGACAGGGGAGGATGAAAAACTGTTTTTT.

The chain employs TRBV10-3 and TRBJ2-3; D is uncertain. Germline values: CDR1 ENHRY, CDR2 SYGVKD. CDR3 length: 13 amino acids. V was clipped by 6 bases and J by 4 bases, with 11 bases between them. For the CDR3, the DNA is TGTGCCATCAGCGTACCCCCGTCAGATACGCAGTATTTT. This sequence encodes CAISVPPSDTQYF.

The chain links TRBV9 to TRBJ2-6; no reliable D call. The CDR3 contains 18 residues. Germline lookup yields CDR1 SGDLS and CDR2 YYNGEE. V was pared by 4 bases and J by 0 bases, with 17 bases between. In nucleotides, the CDR3 is TGTGCCAGCAGCTCCGGTGGCGGAAGCGTCTCTGGGGCCAACGTCCTGACTTTC. Residues: CASSSGGGSVSGANVLTF. Complete variable domain (other parts from reference TRBV9 and TRBJ2-6): DSGVTQTPKHLITATGQRVTLRCSPRSGDLSVYWYQQSLDQGLQFLIQYYNGEERAKGNILERFSAQQFPDLHSELNLSSLELGDSALYFCASSSGGGSVSGANVLTFGAGSRLTVL.

The chain carries TRBV27 and TRBJ2-7; no definite D call. The CDR3 runs to 11 residues. Trimming cost V 6 bases and J 3 bases, with 6 bases left between them. The germline V gene has CDR1 MNHEY and CDR2 SMNVEV (reference sequence). This CDR3 is CASREGYEQYF. The CDR3 region has the DNA TGTGCCAGCAGGGAAGGCTACGAGCAGTACTTC.

V is TRBV7-2 and J is TRBJ2-5, with D maybe TRBD1 (5 bases). Germline V gives CDR1 SGHTA, CDR2 FQGNSA. The germline V and J ends were trimmed by 0 bases and 5 bases, with 16 bases remaining between them. The CDR3 runs 16 residues. CDR3 DNA sequence: TGTGCCAGCAGCTTAGCTCAGACAGCCAACGGGGAGACCCAGTACTTC. This gives the protein CASSLAQTANGETQYF.

The gene calls are TRBV9 and TRBJ2-2; 7 nucleotides align to TRBD2. This CDR3 spans 17 amino acids. Germline V gives CDR1 SGDLS, CDR2 YYNGEE. Trimming at V came to 7 bases and at J to 6 bases, leaving 18 bases not matched to a gene. CDR3 bases: TGTGCCAGCTCAACTGCGCGGGAGTCCGTTTTCTCCGGGGAGCTGTTTTTT. It yields the protein CASSTARESVFSGELFF.

The CDR3, as DNA: TGTGCCAGCAGTGAAGTAGCGGGAAATTCCTACGAGCAGTACTTC. Amino acids: CASSEVAGNSYEQYF. The chain joins TRBV2 to TRBJ2-7, with 8 positions matching TRBD2. The germline CDR1 and CDR2 sequences are SNHLY and FYNNEI. The CDR3 totals 15 residues. Germline trimming cut 1 base from V and 1 base from J; bases unmatched to any gene: 3.

This clone was found a few times. At the DNA level, this CDR3 is encoded by other sequences in the same sample as well. The chain is built from TRBV27 and TRBJ1-1; D is unclear. V was pared by 2 bases and J by 0 bases, with 4 bases between. Germline values: CDR1 MNHEY, CDR2 SMNVEV (reference sequence). The CDR3 loop spans 13 amino acids. This CDR3 reads CASSLTVNTEAFF. Written as DNA, the CDR3 is TGTGCCAGCAGTTTAACGGTGAACACTGAAGCTTTCTTT.

The chain is built from TRBV5-6 and TRBJ2-5, with 10 bases fitting TRBD1. The J call may be incorrect, as the DNA end agrees better with TRBJ2-7. CDR1 is SGHDT, CDR2 YYEEEE, per germline. This CDR3 has 15 amino acids. CDR3 loop: CASSSSGTGDYEQYF. CDR3 sequence (DNA): TGTGCCAGCAGCTCTTCCGGGACAGGGGACTACGAGCAGTACTTC.

J is TRBJ1-5 and V is TRBV27; tentative D call: TRBD1 (6 bases). This CDR3 is 14 amino acids long. With 2 bases removed from V and 5 bases from J, the gap between germline ends came to 10 bases. CDR1 and CDR2 (germline): MNHEY, SMNVEV (reference sequence). CDR3 nucleotides: TGTGCCAGCAGTTTAATCGGGGGCCATCAGCCCCAGCATTTT. Protein product: CASSLIGGHQPQHF.

V usage is TRBV5-1 and J usage is TRBJ2-7, with D uncertain. Trimming pared 0 bases from V and 3 bases from J, leaving 10 bases between. Germline values: CDR1 SGHRS, CDR2 YFSETQ. The CDR3 consists of 14 residues. CDR3 region: CASSLGDPNYEQYF. The CDR3, as DNA: TGCGCCAGCAGCTTGGGTGATCCGAACTACGAGCAGTACTTC.

The chain couples TRBV5-4 to TRBJ1-2; D remains ambiguous. This CDR3 region has 12 residues. Trimming pared 5 bases from V and 5 bases from J, leaving 10 bases between. CDR1 is SGHNT and CDR2 is YYREEE in the germline V gene (reference sequence). CDR3 nucleotides: TGTGCCAGCAGGGCGGAGTTATATGGCTACACCTTC. This sequence encodes CASRAELYGYTF.

This chain connects TRBV9 to TRBJ2-3; 7 nucleotides line up with TRBD2. Germline V gene sequence: CDR1 SGDLS, CDR2 YYNGEE. The V and J ends lost 3 bases and 3 bases, in that order; junction bases with no gene match: 22. The CDR3 runs to 20 residues. The DNA of the CDR3 is TGTGCCAGCAGCGGGGGGTCGGTGACTAGCCGGCCTTCGCGGACAGATACGCAGTATTTT. The encoded protein is CASSGGSVTSRPSRTDTQYF. Complete variable domain (other parts from reference TRBV9 and TRBJ2-3): DSGVTQTPKHLITATGQRVTLRCSPRSGDLSVYWYQQSLDQGLQFLIQYYNGEERAKGNILERFSAQQFPDLHSELNLSSLELGDSALYFCASSGGSVTSRPSRTDTQYFGPGTRLTVL.

The V call is TRBV19, the J call TRBJ1-1, with a tentative D call TRBD1 (5 bases). Germline V CDR1 and CDR2: LNHDA, SQIVND (reference sequence). The CDR3 totals 16 residues. Trimming left V 6 bases short and J 0 bases short, with 17 bases between. The CDR3 region is CASSATGRPMNTEAFF. As DNA, the CDR3 is TGTGCCAGTAGCGCAACGGGACGTCCGATGAACACTGAAGCTTTCTTT.

About this clone itself: At the DNA level, this CDR3 is encoded by other sequences in the same sample as well. This sequence joins TRBV9 and TRBJ2-7, with TRBD2 matching over 12 bases. The CDR3 is made up of 15 amino acids. J lost 4 bases, V lost 0 bases, and 2 bases had no gene match. From germline, CDR1 is SGDLS and CDR2 YYNGEE. The CDR3 DNA sequence: TGTGCCAGCAGCGTAGAAGGGACTAGCGGGTACGAGCAGTACTTC. Translated, it gives CASSVEGTSGYEQYF. Drawing the rest from reference TRBV9 and TRBJ2-7, the complete variable domain is DSGVTQTPKHLITATGQRVTLRCSPRSGDLSVYWYQQSLDQGLQFLIQYYNGEERAKGNILERFSAQQFPDLHSELNLSSLELGDSALYFCASSVEGTSGYEQYFGPGTRLTVT.

This clone was seen just once. In DNA form, the CDR3 reads TGTGCCAGCAGCGCGGGGGACTCGGGCTTATGGGGCTACACCTTC. Amino acid sequence: CASSAGDSGLWGYTF. The chain carries TRBV9 and TRBJ1-2, with D perhaps TRBD1 (5 bases). CDR1 and CDR2 (germline): SGDLS, YYNGEE. This CDR3 has 15 amino acids. Trimming took off 3 bases at V and 8 bases at J, with 20 bases between the two ends. Looking up the rest from reference TRBV9 and TRBJ1-2 gives the full variable domain: DSGVTQTPKHLITATGQRVTLRCSPRSGDLSVYWYQQSLDQGLQFLIQYYNGEERAKGNILERFSAQQFPDLHSELNLSSLELGDSALYFCASSAGDSGLWGYTFGSGTRLTVV.

The rearrangement links TRBV7-9 to TRBJ2-7, with 9 positions matching TRBD2. Germline lookup yields CDR1 SEHNR and CDR2 FQNEAQ (reference sequence). V lost 6 bases and J lost 2; bases outside the gene matches: 11. The CDR3 has 16 amino acids. In DNA form, the CDR3 reads TGTGCCAGCAGTCACCCGACTAGCGGTTATACCTACGAGCAGTACTTC. Protein: CASSHPTSGYTYEQYF.

The rearrangement links TRBV18 to TRBJ1-4; D unresolved. The CDR3 has 15 amino acids. CDR1 is KGHSH, CDR2 LQKENI, per germline. V was clipped by 3 bases and J by 8 bases, with 16 bases between them. Here the CDR3 reads CASSPYRDPEEKLFF. CDR3 bases: TGTGCCAGCTCACCGTACCGGGATCCGGAGGAAAAACTGTTTTTT.

The chain links TRBV27 to TRBJ2-1; possibly TRBD1 or TRBD2 for D (5 bases each). Germline V gene data show CDR1 as MNHEY and CDR2 as SMNVEV (reference sequence). This CDR3 spans 14 amino acids. V lost 6 bases, J lost 2 bases, and 11 bases lay in between. CDR3 sequence reads: CASRWSGPYNEQFF. The CDR3 DNA follows: TGTGCCAGCAGATGGTCGGGGCCCTACAATGAGCAGTTCTTC.

The rearrangement links TRBV2 to TRBJ2-3, with TRBD1 matching 9 bases. The germline V gene has CDR1 SNHLY and CDR2 FYNNEI. The CDR3 is made up of 16 amino acids. The V and J ends lost 7 bases and 4 bases, in that order; junction bases with no gene match: 12. The CDR3: CASTPRTGDVSDTQYF. The CDR3 DNA sequence: TGTGCCAGCACTCCTCGGACAGGGGACGTTTCAGATACGCAGTATTTT. The complete variable domain, with remaining parts taken from reference TRBV2 and TRBJ2-3, reads EPEVTQTPSHQVTQMGQEVILRCVPISNHLYFYWYRQILGQKVEFLVSFYNNEISEKSEIFDDQFSVERPDGSNFTLKIRSTKLEDSAMYFCASTPRTGDVSDTQYFGPGTRLTVL.

The gene calls are TRBV2 and TRBJ1-5; no clear D. The length of the CDR3 is 16 residues. V lost 6 bases to trimming and J lost 1 base, with 16 bases between them. Germline loops: CDR1 SNHLY, CDR2 FYNNEI. The CDR3 DNA is TGTGCCAGCAGCTTAGAGAGGACGTCAAGCAATCAGCCCCAGCATTTT. It translates to CASSLERTSSNQPQHF.

This clone was detected a few times. V gene TRBV27 combines with J gene TRBJ1-1; D gene ambiguous. The CDR3 runs to 13 residues. Germline-derived CDR1 and CDR2 are MNHEY and SMNVEV (reference sequence). Trimming removed 6 bases from V and 1 base from J, with 9 bases in between. The CDR3 DNA is TGTGCCAGCAGCCCCGAAGAGAACACTGAAGCTTTCTTT. Translating it yields CASSPEENTEAFF.

The V call is TRBV13, the J call TRBJ2-7; D is undetermined. From germline, CDR1 is PRHDT and CDR2 FYEKMQ (reference sequence). V dropped 5 bases and J dropped 5 bases, with 13 bases sitting between them. This CDR3 contains 13 residues. The chain's CDR3 is CASSTHLIHEQYF. The CDR3 nucleotides read TGTGCCAGCAGCACTCACCTCATCCACGAGCAGTACTTC.

The rearrangement uses TRBV9 and TRBJ2-1, with 12 positions matching TRBD2. The V gene's germline CDR1 is SGDLS and CDR2 YYNGEE. The CDR3 is 15 amino acids. J gave up 11 bases and V 0 bases, and 6 bases lay outside the gene matches. CDR3 sequence (DNA): TGTGCCAGCAGCGTAGGGGCTAGCGGGAGGGCAAAGCAGTTCTTC. It codes for CASSVGASGRAKQFF. Drawing the rest from reference TRBV9 and TRBJ2-1, the complete variable domain is DSGVTQTPKHLITATGQRVTLRCSPRSGDLSVYWYQQSLDQGLQFLIQYYNGEERAKGNILERFSAQQFPDLHSELNLSSLELGDSALYFCASSVGASGRAKQFFGPGTRLTVL.

The chain recombines TRBV9 with TRBJ2-7, with 7 bases aligning to TRBD1. This CDR3 spans 15 amino acids. V lost 5 bases, J lost 0 bases, and 8 bases stayed unmatched. Germline V gene data show CDR1 as SGDLS and CDR2 as YYNGEE. CDR3 bases: TGTGCCAGCAGTCCCCGGGACAGCAGCTCCTACGAGCAGTACTTC. This translates into CASSPRDSSSYEQYF.

J is TRBJ1-5 and V is TRBV28, with D possibly matching TRBD1 (5 bases). The CDR3 is made up of 12 amino acids. V was pared by 7 bases and J by 5 bases, with 9 bases between. Looked up from germline, CDR1 is MDHEN and CDR2 is SYDVKM. The CDR3 DNA is TGTGCCAGCACGGACACAGATCAGCCCCAGCATTTT. This encodes CASTDTDQPQHF.

The V gene is TRBV27, the J gene TRBJ2-1, with 12 bases fitting TRBD2. This CDR3 has 19 amino acids. CDR1 MNHEY and CDR2 SMNVEV come from the germline V gene (reference sequence). V dropped 7 bases and J dropped 4; count of bases not matched to a gene: 17. The CDR3 DNA reads as TGTGCCAGCACCATTACCGGACTAGCGGGGATAGCACTATACAATGAGCAGTTCTTC. Its translation: CASTITGLAGIALYNEQFF.

The chain recombines TRBV11-3 with TRBJ2-2, with TRBD2 matching 10 bases. V dropped 2 bases and J dropped 1; count of bases not matched to a gene: 4. CDR1 SGHNT and CDR2 YENEEA come from the germline V gene. This CDR3 contains 17 residues. CDR3 DNA sequence: TGTGCCAGCAGCTTACGGGCTAGCGGGAGGAACACCGGGGAGCTGTTTTTT. As protein: CASSLRASGRNTGELFF.

This chain connects TRBV25-1 to TRBJ1-1; TRBD1 matches at 8 bases. The J segment lost 1 base and the V segment lost 8 bases, leaving 3 bases of the junction unmatched. The CDR3 spans 13 residues. Germline-derived CDR1 and CDR2 are MGHDK and SYGVNS. The CDR3 protein is CASDTGGNTEAFF. The CDR3 nucleotides are TGTGCCAGCGATACAGGGGGGAACACTGAAGCTTTCTTT.